This record looks at one T cell receptor (beta chain) sequence and its context. The CDR3 contains 15 residues. CDR1 and CDR2 (germline): SGHRS, YFSETQ. V lost 0 bases and J lost 5, with 14 bases in between. The sample originates from a study of Ad26.COV2.S vaccination and SARS-CoV-2 variants. The treatment is: roughly 19 received Ad26.COV2.S at low or high dose, single or two shots; 5 received placebo; per-sample allocation not given. It was on day 63 after the first vaccine or placebo injection that samples were taken. Assay used: immunoSEQ multiplex PCR; TCRdb lists only in-frame clones, some missing. In the table there are fewer than 500,000 clones, roughly 87% of which are singletons.

The receptor's source is a person aged 18-65 years who received the Ad26.COV2.S COVID-19 vaccine or a placebo. The source was peripheral blood, collected in a trial of Ad26.COV2.S vaccine versus placebo. The rearrangement uses TRBV5-1 and TRBJ2-5; D may be TRBD1 (5 bases). In DNA form, the CDR3 reads TGCGCCAGCAGCTTGGGACCATTTTCAGGGGAGACCCAGTACTTC. Its translation: CASSLGPFSGETQYF.